The 4 T cell receptor beta chains reported below all come from one sample, sequenced in a study of cytomegalovirus exposure and HLA in healthy donors. Primers for the PCR totalled 60 Vbeta and 13 Jbeta. Method: immunoSEQ multiplex PCR; TCRdb's copy keeps in-frame clones and lacks some. The sample holds under 130,000 clones, around 80% seen once. Sequenced sample: PBMCs. The receptor source for this set is a middle-aged woman in good health and CMV-seronegative.

This clone came up once. V usage is TRBV6-6 and J usage is TRBJ2-1; 7 positions match TRBD2. J was trimmed by 5 bases and V by 8 bases; bases with no gene match: 9. The CDR3 is 14 residues long. CDR1 is MNHNY, CDR2 SVGAGI, per germline (reference sequence). The CDR3 reads CASRWLADNNEQFF. CDR3 in DNA: TGTGCCAGCCGTTGGCTAGCGGACAACAATGAGCAGTTCTTC.

The chain carries TRBV7-2 and TRBJ2-7; D remains ambiguous. The CDR3 has 12 residues. Trimming stripped 2 bases from V and 4 bases from J, with 6 bases between. Looked up from germline, CDR1 is SGHTA and CDR2 is FQGNSA. CDR3 DNA: TGTGCCAGCAGCTTACCTCCTTACGAGCAGTACTTC. Translation: CASSLPPYEQYF.

The chain joins TRBV4-3 to TRBJ2-3; 8 bases fit TRBD2. The CDR3 extends over 18 amino acids. V was clipped by 3 bases and J by 4 bases; unmatched bases: 15. Germline CDR1 LGHNA, CDR2 YSLEER. CDR3 nucleotide sequence: TGCGCCAGCAGCCAGAGGAGCGGGGGTCTTCTTCGCGCAGATACGCAGTATTTT. This codes for CASSQRSGGLLRADTQYF.

V gene TRBV10-3 combines with J gene TRBJ1-3; 7 bases fit TRBD1. CDR1 ENHRY and CDR2 SYGVKD come from the germline V gene. This CDR3 spans 17 amino acids. Losses at the gene ends were 2 bases for V and 2 bases for J; bases not matched to a gene: 9. This CDR3 reads CAISEGRDRDTGNTIYF. CDR3 DNA: TGTGCCATCAGTGAGGGGAGAGACAGGGACACTGGAAACACCATATATTTT.